Described below is a single T cell receptor (beta chain) sequence and its context. The source of the sample is a study of blood T cell repertoires in COVID-19. CDR1 and CDR2 (germline): MNHNY, SVGAGI (reference sequence). The CDR3 spans 14 residues. V was clipped by 4 bases and J by 1 base, with 10 bases between them. Under the authors' procedure: From reference gene primer amplification, estimates of nucleated cell counts were derived. This table comes from immunoSEQ multiplex PCR, and its TCRdb copy is limited to in-frame clones, with some not included. D and trimming come from the DNA, and the V and J calls and clone size come from that table. This table has roughly 380,000 clones, approximately 77% appearing once.

The sequence came from a human donor with acute or convalescent COVID-19. The donor label of this sample is uncertain. Sequencing was done on a sample of peripheral blood. This rearrangement joins TRBV6-6 to TRBJ1-1, with D perhaps TRBD1 (6 bases). This chain's CDR3 is CASSSDRSNTEAFF. The CDR3 DNA reads as TGTGCCAGCAGTTCGGACAGATCGAACACTGAAGCTTTCTTT.